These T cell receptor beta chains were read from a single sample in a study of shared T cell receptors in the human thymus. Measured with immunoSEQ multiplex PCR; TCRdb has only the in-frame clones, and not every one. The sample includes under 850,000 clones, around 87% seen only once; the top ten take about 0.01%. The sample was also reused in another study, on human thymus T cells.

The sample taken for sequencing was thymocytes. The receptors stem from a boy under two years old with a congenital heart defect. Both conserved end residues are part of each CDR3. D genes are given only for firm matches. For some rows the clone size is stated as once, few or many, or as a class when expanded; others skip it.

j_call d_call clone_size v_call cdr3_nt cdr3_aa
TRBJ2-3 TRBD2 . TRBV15 TGTGCCACCAGCACTGGAAAATCCTCTCTAGCGGGACTCCCGAAGTTCACAGATACGCAGTATTTT CATSTGKSSLAGLPKFTDTQYF
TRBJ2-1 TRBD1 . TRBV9 TGTGCCAGCAGCGATCTCGGACAGGGGGAAAACAATGAGCAGTTCTTC CASSDLGQGENNEQFF
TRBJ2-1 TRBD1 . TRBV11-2 TGTGCCAGCAGGCCCTACAGGGGGACCACCAACAATGAGCAGTTCTTC CASRPYRGTTNNEQFF
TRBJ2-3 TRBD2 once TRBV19 TGTGCCAGTAGTATAGTCCCCTGGACTAGCGCTCCCACAGATACGCAGTATTTT CASSIVPWTSAPTDTQYF
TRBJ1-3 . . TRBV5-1 TGCGCCAGCAGCTCTGGTCGGGGGTTCTCTGGAAACACCATATATTTT CASSSGRGFSGNTIYF
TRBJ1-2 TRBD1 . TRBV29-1 TGCAGCGTTGGGCAACCGGGACAGGGTCAAGTCGAAGTACCAGCTAACTATGGCTACACCTTC CSVGQPGQGQVEVPANYGYTF
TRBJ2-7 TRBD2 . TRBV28 TGTGCCAGCAGTTCCTCTAGCGGCTCCTACGAGCAGTACTTC CASSSSSGSYEQYF
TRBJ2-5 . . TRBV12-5 TGTGCTAGTGGTTTCATACCGGGACTCTCCCAACAAGAGACCCAGTACTTC CASGFIPGLSQQETQYF
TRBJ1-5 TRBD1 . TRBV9 TGTGCCAGCAGCGTAGGCCCGACAGGGGGCAATCAGCCCCAGCATTTT CASSVGPTGGNQPQHF
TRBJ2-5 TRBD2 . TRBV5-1 TGCGCCAGCAGCCGACCTCTGGCGGGAGGGGAACAAGAGACCCAGTACTTC CASSRPLAGGEQETQYF
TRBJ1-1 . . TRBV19 TGTGCCAGTAGTTCCCGTCGACAGTTCCGGTTT CASSSRRQFRF
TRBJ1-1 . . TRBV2 TGTGCCAGCAGTGAAGGCTCCCGCTCAGAGGCCACTGAAGCTTTCTTT CASSEGSRSEATEAFF
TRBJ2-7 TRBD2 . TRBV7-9 TGTGCCAGCAGCCCTCTGCTAGCGGGAGGAGCTATGAGGAGGTACGAGCAGTACTTC CASSPLLAGGAMRRYEQYF
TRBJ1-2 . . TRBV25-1 TGTGCCAGCAGTGTCGGGGGGCTGCCTCAAGGCTACACCTTC CASSVGGLPQGYTF
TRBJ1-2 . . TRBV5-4 TGTGCCAGCAGCCACGTATCTAGGTATGGCTACACCTTC CASSHVSRYGYTF
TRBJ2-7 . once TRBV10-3 TGTGCCATCAGTGAGTCGACAGGAACCTACGAGCAGTACTTC CAISESTGTYEQYF
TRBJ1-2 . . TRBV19 TGTGCCAGTAACCGCCCGAAAATCGGGGCGGGAGGCTACACCTTC CASNRPKIGAGGYTF
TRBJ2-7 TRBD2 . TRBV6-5 TGTGCCAGCAGTTACCTAGAAGCGGGAGCCTACGAGCAGTACTTC CASSYLEAGAYEQYF
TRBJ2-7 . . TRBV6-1 TGTGCCAGCAGTGGACAGAGAAACTCCTACGAGCAGTACTTC CASSGQRNSYEQYF
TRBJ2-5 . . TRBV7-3 TGTGCCAGCAGCTTACGACAGGCCATGGAGGTCCAAGAGACCCAGTACTTC CASSLRQAMEVQETQYF
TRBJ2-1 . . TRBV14 TGTGCCAGCAGCCAGCGGCACAATGAGCAGTTCTTC CASSQRHNEQFF
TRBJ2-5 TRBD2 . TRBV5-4 TGTGCCAGCAGCCCCGGGGGGTCTAGCGGGAGAGGGGAGACCCAGTACTTC CASSPGGSSGRGETQYF
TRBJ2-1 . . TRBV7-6 TGTGCCAGCAGCTTAGGAGTACCGGCGGTTGAGCAGTTCTTC CASSLGVPAVEQFF
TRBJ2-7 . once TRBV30 TGTGCCTGGAGTCAAGAGGCCCTTTACGAGCAGTACTTC CAWSQEALYEQYF
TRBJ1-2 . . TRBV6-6 TGTGCCAGCAGTTACCCACAGGAGCCCTATGGCTACACCTTC CASSYPQEPYGYTF
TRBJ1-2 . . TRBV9 TGTGCCAGCAGCCCGCCCGGGACACAAGGGGGTGGCTACACCTTC CASSPPGTQGGGYTF
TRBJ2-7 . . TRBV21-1 TGTGCCAGCCTGTGTAACGGGAGCTCCTACGAGCAGTACTTC CASLCNGSSYEQYF
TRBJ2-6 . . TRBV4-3 TGCGCCAGCAGCCAAGTCCTGGGGGACTCCCAAGGGGGGGCCAACGTCCTGACTTTC CASSQVLGDSQGGANVLTF
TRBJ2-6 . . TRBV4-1 TGCGCCAGCAGCCAAACGGGCCCTCCGGGGGGGGCCAACGTCCTGACTTTC CASSQTGPPGGANVLTF
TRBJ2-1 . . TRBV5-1 TGCGCCAGCAGCCCGGGGGTTACGACAGGGCGGCTAGCGAACTCCTACAATGAGCAGTTCTTC CASSPGVTTGRLANSYNEQFF
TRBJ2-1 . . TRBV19 TGTGCCAGTAGTATACAGAGTGGGAGATCCTACAATGAGCAGTTCTTC CASSIQSGRSYNEQFF